Listed below are T cell receptor beta chains from one sample, sequenced in a study of T cell clonotyping in hematopoietic cell transplantation. Repertoires were generated with immunoSEQ multiplex PCR, while TCRdb's copy carries only in-frame clones and drops some. The repertoire holds about 18,000 clones, roughly 88% seen once, with around 8% in the top ten. The specimen was peripheral blood mononuclear cells, collected before stem cell transplant. The receptors here all came from a man in his forties or fifties with acute myeloid leukemia. Some clones in this sample may be carry-over from other donors' samples. The CDR3 runs from the conserved cysteine through the conserved F or W. Each record gives: V gene, D gene, clone size, J gene, CDR3 protein, CDR3 DNA. The D gene is left open where the match is weak. For some rows the clone size is stated as once, few or many, or as a class when expanded; others skip it.

>TRBV7-6|-|-|TRBJ2-7
CASSTDLLEQYF
TGTGCCAGCAGCACGGACCTTCTCGAGCAGTACTTC
>TRBV4-3|-|-|TRBJ2-1
CASSQGDSGYNEQFF
TGCGCCAGCAGCCAAGGGGACTCCGGATACAATGAGCAGTTCTTC
>TRBV27|-|-|TRBJ2-7
CASSLSGRIYEQYF
TGTGCCAGCAGTTTATCTGGCAGAATCTACGAGCAGTACTTC
>TRBV4-2|TRBD1|-|TRBJ2-1
CASSQATGADEQFF
TGTGCCAGCAGCCAAGCGACAGGGGCCGATGAGCAGTTCTTC
>TRBV5-1|TRBD1|-|TRBJ2-7
CASSLRDSTYEQYF
TGCGCCAGCAGCTTGCGGGACAGCACCTACGAGCAGTACTTC
>TRBV18|-|-|TRBJ2-7
CASSPPTYEQYF
TGTGCCAGCTCACCACCGACCTACGAGCAGTACTTC
>TRBV28|-|-|TRBJ1-4
CASSSPGGGGEKLFF
TGTGCCAGCAGTTCCCCCGGGGGTGGAGGCGAAAAACTGTTTTTT
>TRBV30|-|-|TRBJ1-2
CAWSAGGEGGYGYTF
TGTGCCTGGAGTGCCGGAGGCGAGGGGGGGTATGGCTACACCTTC
>TRBV2|-|-|TRBJ2-4
CASSEWVQGEDIQYF
TGTGCCAGCAGTGAATGGGTCCAGGGCGAGGACATTCAGTACTTC
>TRBV9|-|-|TRBJ2-5
CASSSRSGSGETQYF
TGTGCCAGCAGCTCACGCAGTGGGTCTGGGGAGACCCAGTACTTC
>TRBV10-3|-|-|TRBJ2-1
CAISEIGGNEQFF
TGTGCCATCAGTGAAATCGGCGGGAATGAGCAGTTCTTC
>TRBV18|-|-|TRBJ1-1
CASNQGGTEAFF
TGTGCCAGCAATCAAGGGGGCACTGAAGCTTTCTTT
>TRBV6-5|-|-|TRBJ1-3
CASSYRGQSGNTIYF
TGTGCCAGCAGTTACCGAGGACAGTCCGGAAACACCATATATTTT
>TRBV5-6|TRBD1|-|TRBJ2-5
CASSPYRDRGRETQYF
TGTGCCAGCAGCCCCTACAGGGACAGGGGAAGAGAGACCCAGTACTTC
>TRBV6-6|TRBD1|-|TRBJ1-2
CASSSNTGEGYTF
TGTGCCAGCAGTTCCAACACAGGGGAAGGCTACACCTTC
>TRBV6-5|-|-|TRBJ1-1
CASSEGQRPEAFF
TGTGCCAGCAGTGAAGGACAGCGTCCAGAAGCTTTCTTT
>TRBV2|TRBD1|-|TRBJ2-7
CASRQGAPYEQYF
TGTGCCAGCAGACAGGGGGCACCCTACGAGCAGTACTTC
>TRBV5-1|-|-|TRBJ2-1
CASSLVLADYNEQFF
TGCGCCAGCAGCTTGGTATTAGCGGATTACAATGAGCAGTTCTTC
>TRBV10-2|TRBD2|-|TRBJ2-3
CASSESPAGALSTDTQYF
TGCGCCAGCAGTGAGTCCCCAGCGGGGGCCCTTAGCACAGATACGCAGTATTTT
>TRBV30|-|-|TRBJ1-6
CAWNRREVLHF
TGTGCCTGGAATCGTAGGGAAGTCCTCCACTTT
>TRBV21-1|-|-|TRBJ1-3
CASSKRSWDRGVENTIYF
TGTGCCAGCAGCAAACGTAGTTGGGACAGGGGAGTTGAAAACACCATATATTTT
>TRBV27|-|-|TRBJ2-7
CASSSEPVLYEQYF
TGTGCCAGCAGTTCGGAACCGGTTCTCTACGAGCAGTACTTC
>TRBV7-3|TRBD1|-|TRBJ2-7
CASSPTTRGGRDEQYF
TGTGCCAGCAGTCCGACGACAAGAGGGGGCAGGGACGAGCAGTACTTC
>TRBV5-1|TRBD1|-|TRBJ2-7
CASSLAGDSSYEQYF
TGCGCCAGCAGCTTGGCCGGGGACAGCTCCTACGAGCAGTACTTC
>TRBV6-1|TRBD1|-|TRBJ2-4
CASSDPGQGGFVAKNIQYF
TGTGCCAGCAGTGATCCGGGACAGGGGGGATTTGTGGCCAAAAACATTCAGTACTTC
>TRBV6-5|-|few|TRBJ1-2
CASSYFSGSYGYTF
TGTGCCAGCAGTTATTTTTCGGGTAGCTATGGCTACACCTTC
>TRBV7-9|TRBD2|-|TRBJ2-7
CASSLERGGAYEQYF
TGTGCCAGCAGCTTGGAGCGCGGGGGGGCCTACGAGCAGTACTTC
>TRBV4-3|TRBD1|once|TRBJ2-7
CASSQASGTGDEQYF
TGCGCCAGCAGCCAGGCCTCCGGGACAGGGGACGAGCAGTACTTC
>TRBV27|-|few|TRBJ2-1
CASSLSRANEQFF
TGTGCCAGCAGTTTAAGCAGGGCCAATGAGCAGTTCTTC
>TRBV7-2|-|once|TRBJ1-3
CASTGKPGNTIYF
TGTGCCAGCACTGGGAAGCCCGGAAACACCATATATTTT
>TRBV28|TRBD1|-|TRBJ1-5
CASSRLQGAGQPQHF
TGTGCCAGCAGTAGACTTCAGGGGGCTGGTCAGCCCCAGCATTTT
>TRBV4-2|-|-|TRBJ1-5
CASSQESFSNQPQHF
TGTGCCAGCAGCCAAGAATCGTTTAGCAATCAGCCCCAGCATTTT
>TRBV5-6|-|-|TRBJ2-5
CASSLVQGTLMKTQYF
TGTGCCAGCAGCTTGGTCCAGGGGACTCTAATGAAGACCCAGTACTTC
>TRBV11-2|-|once|TRBJ2-2
CASSLERVPPSGELFF
TGTGCCAGCAGCTTAGAGCGTGTCCCCCCCAGTGGGGAGCTGTTTTTT